The clone carrying this TCR beta chain showed up many times. Template material for amplifying TCR beta CDR3 regions consisted of RNA transcripts. Primed by the HTBI set, a first-round RT-PCR was run on the TCR CDR3. Each CDR3 protein gets one entry after TCRdb re-called the multiplex PCR reads with MiXCR. Among hundreds of thousands of distinct CDR3 sequences listed, roughly an eighth were seen once. Trimming pared 5 bases from V and 1 base from J, leaving 15 bases between. The CDR3 sequence is 16 residues long. CDR1 is LNHDA and CDR2 is SQIVND in the germline V gene (reference sequence). The record originates from a study of T cells in Graves' hyperthyroidism and ophthalmopathy.

The chain recombines TRBV19 with TRBJ1-5; D possibly corresponds to TRBD1 (5 bases). Sequencing was done on a sample of blood. The receptor's source is a woman in her forties with Graves' ophthalmopathy. As DNA, the CDR3 is TGTGCCAGTAGTCCGGAACAGGTTGTCAGCAATCAGCCCCAGCATTTT. This encodes CASSPEQVVSNQPQHF.